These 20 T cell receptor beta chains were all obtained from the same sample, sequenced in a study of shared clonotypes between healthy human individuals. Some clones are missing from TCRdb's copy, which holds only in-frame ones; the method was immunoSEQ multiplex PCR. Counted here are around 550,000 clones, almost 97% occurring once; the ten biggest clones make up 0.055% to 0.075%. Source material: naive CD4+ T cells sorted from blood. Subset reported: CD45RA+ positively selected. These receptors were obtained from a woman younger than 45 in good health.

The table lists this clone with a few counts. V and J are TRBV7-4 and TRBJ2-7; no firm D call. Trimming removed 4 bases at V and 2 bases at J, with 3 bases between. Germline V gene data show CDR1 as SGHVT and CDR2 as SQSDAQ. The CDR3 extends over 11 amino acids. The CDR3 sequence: CASSSTYEQYF. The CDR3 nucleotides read TGTGCCAGCAGCTCAACCTACGAGCAGTACTTC.

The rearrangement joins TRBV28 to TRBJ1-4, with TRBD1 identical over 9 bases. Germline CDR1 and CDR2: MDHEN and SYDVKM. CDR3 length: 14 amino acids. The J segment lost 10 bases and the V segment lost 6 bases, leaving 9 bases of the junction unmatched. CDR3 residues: CASSKPGQGGKLFF. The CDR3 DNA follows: TGTGCCAGCAGCAAACCGGGACAGGGTGGAAAACTGTTTTTT.

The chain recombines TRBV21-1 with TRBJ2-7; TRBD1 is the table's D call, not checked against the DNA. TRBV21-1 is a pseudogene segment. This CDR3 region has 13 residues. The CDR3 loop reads CASRDRGWYEQYF. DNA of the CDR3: TGTGCCAGCCGGGACAGGGGATGGTACGAGCAGTACTTC.

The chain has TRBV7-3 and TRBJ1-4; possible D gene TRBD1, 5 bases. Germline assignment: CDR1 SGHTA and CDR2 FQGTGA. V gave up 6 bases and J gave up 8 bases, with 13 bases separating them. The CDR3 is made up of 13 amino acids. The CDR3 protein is CASRYRGGEKLFF. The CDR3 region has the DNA TGTGCCAGCAGGTATAGGGGTGGAGAAAAACTGTTTTTT.

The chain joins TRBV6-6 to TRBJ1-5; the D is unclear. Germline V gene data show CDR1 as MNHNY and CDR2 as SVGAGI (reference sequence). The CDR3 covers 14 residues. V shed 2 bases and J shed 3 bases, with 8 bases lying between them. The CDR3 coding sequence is TGTGCCAGCAGTTACAGGAGCCCCAATCAGCCCCAGCATTTT. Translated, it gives CASSYRSPNQPQHF.

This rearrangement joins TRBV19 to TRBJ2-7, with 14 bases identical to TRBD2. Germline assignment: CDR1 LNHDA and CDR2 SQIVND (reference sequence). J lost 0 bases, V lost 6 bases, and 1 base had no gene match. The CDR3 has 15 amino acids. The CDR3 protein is CASRGLAGASYEQYF. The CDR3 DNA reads TGTGCCAGTAGGGGACTAGCGGGAGCCTCCTACGAGCAGTACTTC.

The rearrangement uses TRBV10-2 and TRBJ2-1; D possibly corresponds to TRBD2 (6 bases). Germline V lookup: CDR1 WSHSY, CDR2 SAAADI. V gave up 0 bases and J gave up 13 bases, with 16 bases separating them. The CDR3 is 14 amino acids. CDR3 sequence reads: CASSESTEGKSQFF. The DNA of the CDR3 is TGCGCCAGCAGTGAGTCGACGGAGGGGAAGTCTCAGTTCTTC.

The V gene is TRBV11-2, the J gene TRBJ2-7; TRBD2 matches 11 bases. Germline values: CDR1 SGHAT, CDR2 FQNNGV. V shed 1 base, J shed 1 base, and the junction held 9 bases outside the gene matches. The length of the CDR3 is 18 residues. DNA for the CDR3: TGTGCCAGCAGCTTAGGATTAGCGGGAGGGCTAACTTCCTACGAGCAGTACTTC. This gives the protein CASSLGLAGGLTSYEQYF. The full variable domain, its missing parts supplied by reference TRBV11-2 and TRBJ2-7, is EAGVAQSPRYKIIEKRQSVAFWCNPISGHATLYWYQQILGQGPKLLIQFQNNGVVDDSQLPKDRFSAERLKGVDSTLKIQPAKLEDSAVYLCASSLGLAGGLTSYEQYFGPGTRLTVT.

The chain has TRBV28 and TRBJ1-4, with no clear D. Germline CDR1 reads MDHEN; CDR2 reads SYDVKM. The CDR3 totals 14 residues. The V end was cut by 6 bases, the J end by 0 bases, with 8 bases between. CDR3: CASREGATNEKLFF. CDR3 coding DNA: TGTGCCAGCAGAGAGGGTGCAACTAATGAAAAACTGTTTTTT. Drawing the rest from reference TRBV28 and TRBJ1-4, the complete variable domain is DVKVTQSSRYLVKRTGEKVFLECVQDMDHENMFWYRQDPGLGLRLIYFSYDVKMKEKGDIPEGYSVSREKKERFSLILESASTNQTSMYLCASREGATNEKLFFGSGTQLSVL.

This CDR3 is CASRDRVSKGDEQFF. The CDR3 DNA sequence: TGCGCCAGCAGAGACAGGGTATCAAAAGGCGATGAGCAGTTCTTC. This chain connects TRBV4-1 to TRBJ2-1, with TRBD1 matching over 7 bases. Trimming cost V 6 bases and J 8 bases; bases outside gene matches: 13. The CDR3 extends over 15 amino acids. Germline V gives CDR1 MGHRA, CDR2 YSYEKL.

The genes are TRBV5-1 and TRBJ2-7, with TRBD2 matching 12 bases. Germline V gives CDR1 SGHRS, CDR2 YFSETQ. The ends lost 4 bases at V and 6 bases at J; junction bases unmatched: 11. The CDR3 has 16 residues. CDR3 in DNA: TGCGCCAGCAGCGCGGACCGACTAGCGGGAGTAAGCGAGCAGTACTTC. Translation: CASSADRLAGVSEQYF.

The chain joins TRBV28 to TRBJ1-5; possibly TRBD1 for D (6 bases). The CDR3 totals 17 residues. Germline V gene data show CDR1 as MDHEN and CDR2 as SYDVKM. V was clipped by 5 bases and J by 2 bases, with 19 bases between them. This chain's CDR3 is CASSPLLLGAGNQPQHF. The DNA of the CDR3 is TGTGCCAGCAGTCCCCTTTTGTTGGGGGCGGGCAATCAGCCCCAGCATTTT.

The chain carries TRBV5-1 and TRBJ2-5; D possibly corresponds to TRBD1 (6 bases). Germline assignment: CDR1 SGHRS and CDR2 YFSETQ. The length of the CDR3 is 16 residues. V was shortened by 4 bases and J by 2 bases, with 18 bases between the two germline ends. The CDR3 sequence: CASSLTGGVGQETQYF. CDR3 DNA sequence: TGCGCCAGCAGCCTCACTGGGGGCGTAGGACAAGAGACCCAGTACTTC.

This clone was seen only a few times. The CDR3 is CASSSPRTGLNTEAFF. In nucleotides, the CDR3 is TGTGCCAGCAGCTCTCCGAGGACAGGGCTGAACACTGAAGCTTTCTTT. This chain connects TRBV7-7 to TRBJ1-1; 8 bases fit TRBD1. V gave up 4 bases and J gave up 0 bases; unmatched junction bases: 7. The CDR3 covers 16 residues. CDR1 SSHAT and CDR2 FNYEAQ come from the germline V gene (reference sequence). Together with reference TRBV7-7 and TRBJ1-1, the CDR3 gives the full variable domain: GAGVSQSPRYKVTKRGQDVTLRCDPISSHATLYWYQQALGQGPEFLTYFNYEAQPDKSGLPSDRFSAERPEGSISTLTIQRTEQRDSAMYRCASSSPRTGLNTEAFFGQGTRLTVV.

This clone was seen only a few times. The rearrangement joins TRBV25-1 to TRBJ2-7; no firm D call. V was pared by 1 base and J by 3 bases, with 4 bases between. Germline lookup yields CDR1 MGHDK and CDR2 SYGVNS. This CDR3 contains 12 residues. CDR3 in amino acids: CASSEFNYEQYF. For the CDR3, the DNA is TGTGCCAGCAGTGAATTCAACTACGAGCAGTACTTC.

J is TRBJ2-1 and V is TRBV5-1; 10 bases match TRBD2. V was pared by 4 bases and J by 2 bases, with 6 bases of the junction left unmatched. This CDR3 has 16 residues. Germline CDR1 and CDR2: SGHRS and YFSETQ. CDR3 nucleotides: TGCGCCAGCAGCATTACTAGCGGGGCCACCTACAATGAGCAGTTCTTC. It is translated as CASSITSGATYNEQFF.

Here the CDR3 DNA reads TGTGCCAGCTCCCCGGACAGCATAGTAGAAGAGACCCAGTACTTC. This gives the protein CASSPDSIVEETQYF. V gene TRBV28 combines with J gene TRBJ2-5; TRBD1 is a possible D gene (6 bases). The CDR3 contains 15 residues. The V gene lost 8 bases and the J gene lost 3 bases, with 19 bases spanning the gap. Germline V gene lookup returns CDR1 MDHEN and CDR2 SYDVKM.

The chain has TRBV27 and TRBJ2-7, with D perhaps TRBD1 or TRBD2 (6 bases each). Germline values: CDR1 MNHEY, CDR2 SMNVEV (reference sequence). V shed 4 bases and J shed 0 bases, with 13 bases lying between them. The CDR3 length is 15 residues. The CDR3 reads CASSSGADFSYEQYF. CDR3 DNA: TGTGCCAGCAGTTCGGGGGCCGACTTCTCCTACGAGCAGTACTTC.

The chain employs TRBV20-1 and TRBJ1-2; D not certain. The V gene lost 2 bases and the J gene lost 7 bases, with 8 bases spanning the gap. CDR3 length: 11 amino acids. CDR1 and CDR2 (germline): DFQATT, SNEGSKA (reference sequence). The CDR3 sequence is CSARSLGGYTF. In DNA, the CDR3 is TGCAGTGCTAGATCCCTGGGTGGCTACACCTTC.

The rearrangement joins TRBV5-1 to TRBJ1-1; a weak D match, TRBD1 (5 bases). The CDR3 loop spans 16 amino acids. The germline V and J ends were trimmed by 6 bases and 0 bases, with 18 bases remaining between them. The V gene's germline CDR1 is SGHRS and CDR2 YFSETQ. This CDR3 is CASTVGTDSMNTEAFF. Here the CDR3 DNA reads TGCGCCAGCACGGTAGGGACGGATTCCATGAACACTGAAGCTTTCTTT.